This TCR beta chain was identified in a study of CD8+CD57+ T cells in acquired aplastic anemia. At the level of the study: Each DNA sample taken from sorted CD4+ and CD8+ cells came to about 3 ug on average. Study-wide findings and caveats: Common to patients and controls were roughly 30 CD8+ CDR3 sequences.

For CDR3 and TCR beta VDJ profiling, genomic DNA was the template used. One entry per CDR3 protein, called by TCRdb with MiXCR from the reads. The sample includes fewer than 250,000 distinct CDR3 sequences, approximately 50% of them seen just once. This clonotype was seen many times. The antigen is undetermined. CDR3 length equals 15 residues. V was shortened by 3 bases and J by 2 bases, with 11 bases between the two germline ends. Germline V lookup: CDR1 DFQATT, CDR2 SNEGSKA (reference sequence). Selection for sequencing was limited to patients who had shown CD8+CD57+ cell expansion by flow cytometry. In all patients, the disease was severe acquired aplastic anemia. Blood was sampled before the patients had received any therapy.

Sequenced sample: sorted CD4+, CD8+, or CD8+CD57+ T cells (not recorded which) from PBMCs. This TCR was recovered from a human donor with aplastic anemia. The rearrangement joins TRBV20-1 to TRBJ1-6; D perhaps matches TRBD1 (5 bases). The DNA for the CDR3 is TGCAGTGCTAGGGGGGAAGGTGCCTATAATTCACCCCTCCACTTT. This translates into CSARGEGAYNSPLHF.